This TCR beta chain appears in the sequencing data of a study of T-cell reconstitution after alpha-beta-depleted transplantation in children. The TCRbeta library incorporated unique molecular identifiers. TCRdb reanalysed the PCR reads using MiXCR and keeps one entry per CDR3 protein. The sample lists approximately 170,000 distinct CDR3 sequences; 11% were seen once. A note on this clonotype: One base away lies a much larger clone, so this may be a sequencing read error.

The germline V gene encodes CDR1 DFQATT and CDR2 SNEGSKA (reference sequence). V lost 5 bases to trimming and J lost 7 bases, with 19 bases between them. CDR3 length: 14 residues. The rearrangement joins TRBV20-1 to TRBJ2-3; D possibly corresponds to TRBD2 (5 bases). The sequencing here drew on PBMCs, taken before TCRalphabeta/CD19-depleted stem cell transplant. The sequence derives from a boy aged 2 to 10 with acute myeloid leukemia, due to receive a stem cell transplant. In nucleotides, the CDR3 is TGCAGTGCTCAGAGCGGAGTCACTAAGCATACGCAGTATTTT. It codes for CSAQSGVTKHTQYF.